This TCR beta chain was recovered during a study of technical replicates of blood from a handful of donors. This clone came up once. The CDR3 loop spans 13 amino acids. Trimming left V 1 base short and J 6 bases short, with 4 bases between. The germline V gene has CDR1 MNHNS and CDR2 SASEGT. Profiled with immunoSEQ multiplex PCR; TCRdb holds only in-frame clones, not every one. The data hold 70,000 or so clones, with 80% to 90% observed a single time. This TCR came from a human donor in good health. Some clones in this sample may be carry-over from other donors' samples. Specimen: PBMCs. This chain links TRBV6-1 with TRBJ1-6; D remains ambiguous. The CDR3 DNA is TGTGCCAGCAGTGAAGGTCGTAATTCACCCCTCCACTTT. Encoded protein: CASSEGRNSPLHF.